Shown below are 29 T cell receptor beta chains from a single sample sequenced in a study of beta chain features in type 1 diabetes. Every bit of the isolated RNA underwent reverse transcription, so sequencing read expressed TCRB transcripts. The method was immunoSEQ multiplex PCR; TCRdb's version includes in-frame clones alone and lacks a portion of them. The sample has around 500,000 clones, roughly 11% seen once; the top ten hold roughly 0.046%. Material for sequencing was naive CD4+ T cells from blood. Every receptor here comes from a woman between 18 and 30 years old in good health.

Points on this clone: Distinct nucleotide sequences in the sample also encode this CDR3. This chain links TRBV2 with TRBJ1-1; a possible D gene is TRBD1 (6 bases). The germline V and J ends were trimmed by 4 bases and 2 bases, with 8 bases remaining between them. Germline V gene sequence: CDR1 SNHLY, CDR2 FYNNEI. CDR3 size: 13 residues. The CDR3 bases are TGTGCCAGCAGTGTACAGGGTAACACTGAAGCTTTCTTT. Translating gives CASSVQGNTEAFF. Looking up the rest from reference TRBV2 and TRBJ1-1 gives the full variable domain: EPEVTQTPSHQVTQMGQEVILRCVPISNHLYFYWYRQILGQKVEFLVSFYNNEISEKSEIFDDQFSVERPDGSNFTLKIRSTKLEDSAMYFCASSVQGNTEAFFGQGTRLTVV.

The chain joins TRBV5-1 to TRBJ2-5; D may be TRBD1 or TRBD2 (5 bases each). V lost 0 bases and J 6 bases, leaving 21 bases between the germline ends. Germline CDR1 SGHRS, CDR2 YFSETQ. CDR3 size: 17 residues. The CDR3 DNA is TGCGCCAGCAGCTTGGTCCCCCCTCAGGGAGTGGGGCAGACCCAGTACTTC. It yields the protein CASSLVPPQGVGQTQYF.

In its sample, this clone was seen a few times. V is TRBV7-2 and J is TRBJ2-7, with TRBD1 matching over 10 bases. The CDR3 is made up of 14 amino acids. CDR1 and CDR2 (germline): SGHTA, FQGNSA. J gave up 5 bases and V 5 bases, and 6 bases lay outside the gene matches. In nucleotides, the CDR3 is TGTGCCAGCAGCCCCAGGGACAGGGGCAACGAGCAGTACTTC. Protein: CASSPRDRGNEQYF. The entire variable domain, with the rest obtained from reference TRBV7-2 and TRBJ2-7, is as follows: GAGVSQSPSNKVTEKGKDVELRCDPISGHTALYWYRQSLGQGLEFLIYFQGNSAPDKSGLPSDRFSAERTGGSVSTLTIQRTQQEDSAVYLCASSPRDRGNEQYFGPGTRLTVT.

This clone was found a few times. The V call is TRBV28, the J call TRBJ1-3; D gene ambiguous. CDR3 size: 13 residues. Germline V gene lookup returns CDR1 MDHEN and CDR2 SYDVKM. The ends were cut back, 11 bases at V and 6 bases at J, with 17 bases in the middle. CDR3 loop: CAGYTAGKNTIYF. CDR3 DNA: TGTGCCGGATACACAGCCGGGAAAAACACCATATATTTT.

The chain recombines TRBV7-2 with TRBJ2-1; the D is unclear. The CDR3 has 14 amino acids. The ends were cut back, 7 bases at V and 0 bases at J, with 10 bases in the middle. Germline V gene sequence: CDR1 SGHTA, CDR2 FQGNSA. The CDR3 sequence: CASTPGGSYNEQFF. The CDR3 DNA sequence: TGTGCCAGCACCCCAGGCGGCTCCTACAATGAGCAGTTCTTC.

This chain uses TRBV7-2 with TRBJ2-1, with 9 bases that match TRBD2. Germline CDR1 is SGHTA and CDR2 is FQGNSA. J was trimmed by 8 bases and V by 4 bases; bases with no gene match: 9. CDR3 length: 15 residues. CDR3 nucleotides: TGTGCCAGCAGCTCTCGACTAGCGGCCGAGTATGAGCAGTTCTTC. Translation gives CASSSRLAAEYEQFF.

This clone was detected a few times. CDR3 sequence (DNA): TGTGCCAGCAGCTTTTCAGGGGGCACGGGCCTCTCTGGGGCCAACGTCCTGACTTTC. It translates to CASSFSGGTGLSGANVLTF. V usage is TRBV7-2 and J usage is TRBJ2-6, with 8 bases aligning to TRBD1. V trimming: 3 bases; J trimming: 0 bases; junction bases outside the gene matches: 10. The CDR3 covers 19 residues. From germline, CDR1 is SGHTA and CDR2 FQGNSA.

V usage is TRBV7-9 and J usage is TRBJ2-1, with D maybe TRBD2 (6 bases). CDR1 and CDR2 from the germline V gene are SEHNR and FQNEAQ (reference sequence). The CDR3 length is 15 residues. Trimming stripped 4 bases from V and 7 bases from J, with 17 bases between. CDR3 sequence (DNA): TGTGCCAGCAGCTACTCGGCCGCAGGAGGGAATGAGCAGTTCTTC. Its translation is CASSYSAAGGNEQFF.

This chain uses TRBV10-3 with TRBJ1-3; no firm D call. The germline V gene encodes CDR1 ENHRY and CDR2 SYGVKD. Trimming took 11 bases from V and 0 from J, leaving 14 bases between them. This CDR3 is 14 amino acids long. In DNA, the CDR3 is TGTGCCGTCGGAGTGCGGGACTCTGGAAACACCATATATTTT. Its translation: CAVGVRDSGNTIYF.

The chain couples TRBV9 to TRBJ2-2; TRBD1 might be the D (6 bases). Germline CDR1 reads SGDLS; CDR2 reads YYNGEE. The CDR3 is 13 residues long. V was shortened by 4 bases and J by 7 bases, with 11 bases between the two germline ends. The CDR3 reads CASSTRQVGELFF. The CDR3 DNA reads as TGTGCCAGCAGCACACGACAGGTCGGGGAGCTGTTTTTT.

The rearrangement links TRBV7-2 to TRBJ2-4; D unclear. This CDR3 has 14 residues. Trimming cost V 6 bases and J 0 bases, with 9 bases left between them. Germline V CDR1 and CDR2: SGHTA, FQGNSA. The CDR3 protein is CASRAALAKNIQYF. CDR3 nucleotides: TGTGCCAGCAGGGCGGCCCTAGCCAAAAACATTCAGTACTTC.

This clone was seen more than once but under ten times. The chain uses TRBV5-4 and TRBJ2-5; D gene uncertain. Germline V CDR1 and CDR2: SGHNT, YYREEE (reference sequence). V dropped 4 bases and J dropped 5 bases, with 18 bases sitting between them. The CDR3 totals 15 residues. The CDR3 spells CASSQGQRLGETQYF. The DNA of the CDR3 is TGTGCCAGCAGCCAAGGCCAGAGACTCGGGGAGACCCAGTACTTC. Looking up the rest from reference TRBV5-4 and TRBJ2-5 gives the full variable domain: ETGVTQSPTHLIKTRGQQVTLRCSSQSGHNTVSWYQQALGQGPQFIFQYYREEENGRGNFPPRFSGLQFPNYSSELNVNALELDDSALYLCASSQGQRLGETQYFGPGTRLLVL.

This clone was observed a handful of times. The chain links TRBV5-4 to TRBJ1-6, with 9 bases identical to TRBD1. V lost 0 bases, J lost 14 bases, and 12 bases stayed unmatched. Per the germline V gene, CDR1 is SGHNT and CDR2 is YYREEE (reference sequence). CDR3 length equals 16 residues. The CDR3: CASSLARTGALIALHF. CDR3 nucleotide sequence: TGTGCCAGCAGCTTGGCCAGGACAGGGGCCCTGATAGCCCTCCACTTT. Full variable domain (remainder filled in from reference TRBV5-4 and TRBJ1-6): ETGVTQSPTHLIKTRGQQVTLRCSSQSGHNTVSWYQQALGQGPQFIFQYYREEENGRGNFPPRFSGLQFPNYSSELNVNALELDDSALYLCASSLARTGALIALHFGNGTRLTVT.

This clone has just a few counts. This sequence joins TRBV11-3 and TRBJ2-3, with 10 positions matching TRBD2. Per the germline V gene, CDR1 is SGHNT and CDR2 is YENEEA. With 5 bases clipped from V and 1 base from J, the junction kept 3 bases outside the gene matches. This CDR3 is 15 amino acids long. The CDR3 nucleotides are TGTGCCAGCAGCGCGCTAGCGGGAGGCACAGATACGCAGTATTTT. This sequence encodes CASSALAGGTDTQYF.

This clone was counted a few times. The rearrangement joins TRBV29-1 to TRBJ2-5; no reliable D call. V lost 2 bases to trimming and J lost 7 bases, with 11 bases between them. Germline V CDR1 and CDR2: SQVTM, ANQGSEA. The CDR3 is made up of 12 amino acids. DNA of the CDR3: TGCAGCGTTGAAACCGCGGTCCCGACCCAGTACTTC. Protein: CSVETAVPTQYF.

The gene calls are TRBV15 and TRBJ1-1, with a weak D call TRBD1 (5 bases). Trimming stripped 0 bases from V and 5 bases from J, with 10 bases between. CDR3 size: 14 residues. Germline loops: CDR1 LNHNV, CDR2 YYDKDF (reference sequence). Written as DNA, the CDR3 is TGTGCCACCAGCAGAGATGACAGCGAAACTGAAGCTTTCTTT. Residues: CATSRDDSETEAFF. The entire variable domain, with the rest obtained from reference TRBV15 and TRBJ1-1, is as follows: DAMVIQNPRYQVTQFGKPVTLSCSQTLNHNVMYWYQQKSSQAPKLLFHYYDKDFNNEADTPDNFQSRRPNTSFCFLDIRSPGLGDTAMYLCATSRDDSETEAFFGQGTRLTVV.

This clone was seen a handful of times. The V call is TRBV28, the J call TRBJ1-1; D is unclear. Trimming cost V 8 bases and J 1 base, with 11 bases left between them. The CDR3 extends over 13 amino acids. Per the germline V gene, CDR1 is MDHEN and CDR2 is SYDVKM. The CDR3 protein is CASGGVANTEAFF. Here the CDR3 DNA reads TGTGCCAGCGGCGGGGTTGCGAACACTGAAGCTTTCTTT.

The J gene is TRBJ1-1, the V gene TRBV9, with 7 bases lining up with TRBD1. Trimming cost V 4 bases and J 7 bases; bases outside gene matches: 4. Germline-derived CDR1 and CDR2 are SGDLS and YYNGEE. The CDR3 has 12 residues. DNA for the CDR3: TGTGCCAGCAGCACACACAGGGGTGAAGCTTTCTTT. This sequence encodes CASSTHRGEAFF.

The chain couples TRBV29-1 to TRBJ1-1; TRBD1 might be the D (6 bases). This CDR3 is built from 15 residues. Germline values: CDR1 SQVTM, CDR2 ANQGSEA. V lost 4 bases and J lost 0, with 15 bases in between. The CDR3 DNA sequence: TGCAGCGTTGGTTTGGCAGGGGTTTTGAACACTGAAGCTTTCTTT. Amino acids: CSVGLAGVLNTEAFF.

The CDR3 coding sequence is TGTGCCAGCAGTACCCGAGGGACAGTCTCCTACGAGCAGTACGTC. It is translated as CASSTRGTVSYEQYV. The chain couples TRBV28 to TRBJ2-7; 7 nucleotides match TRBD1. Per germline, CDR1 MDHEN and CDR2 SYDVKM. V lost 5 bases to trimming and J lost 0 bases; unmatched junction nucleotides: 7. CDR3 length: 15 residues.

CDR3 amino acids: CASTGTGHYNEQFF. In nucleotides, the CDR3 is TGTGCCAGCACCGGGACAGGGCACTACAATGAGCAGTTCTTC. The J gene is TRBJ2-1, the V gene TRBV14; 9 bases fit TRBD1. The V gene's germline CDR1 is SGHDN and CDR2 FVKESK. The CDR3 covers 14 residues. Trimming removed 7 bases from V and 3 bases from J; junction bases left unmatched: 4.

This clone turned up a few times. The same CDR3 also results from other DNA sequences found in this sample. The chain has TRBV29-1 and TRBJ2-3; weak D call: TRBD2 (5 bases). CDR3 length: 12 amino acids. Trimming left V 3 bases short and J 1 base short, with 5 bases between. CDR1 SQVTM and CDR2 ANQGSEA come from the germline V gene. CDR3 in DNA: TGCAGCGTTGAGAGGGGCACAGATACGCAGTATTTT. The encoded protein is CSVERGTDTQYF.

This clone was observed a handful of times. Written as DNA, the CDR3 is TGCAGCGCCGGAGAAACGTTCGAAAAACTGTTTTTT. It is translated as CSAGETFEKLFF. The gene calls are TRBV29-1 and TRBJ1-4; D is ambiguous. V lost 7 bases to trimming and J lost 8 bases, with 14 bases between them. The CDR3 extends over 12 amino acids. The V gene's germline CDR1 is SQVTM and CDR2 ANQGSEA.

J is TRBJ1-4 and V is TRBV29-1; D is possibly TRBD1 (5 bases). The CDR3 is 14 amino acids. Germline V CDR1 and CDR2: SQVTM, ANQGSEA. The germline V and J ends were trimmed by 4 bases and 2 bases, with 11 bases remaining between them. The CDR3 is CSVAHWGTNEKLFF. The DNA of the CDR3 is TGCAGCGTTGCACATTGGGGGACTAATGAAAAACTGTTTTTT. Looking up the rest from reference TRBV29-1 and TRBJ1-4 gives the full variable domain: SAVISQKPSRDICQRGTSLTIQCQVDSQVTMMFWYRQQPGQSLTLIATANQGSEATYESGFVIDKFPISRPNLTFSTLTVSNMSPEDSSIYLCSVAHWGTNEKLFFGSGTQLSVL.

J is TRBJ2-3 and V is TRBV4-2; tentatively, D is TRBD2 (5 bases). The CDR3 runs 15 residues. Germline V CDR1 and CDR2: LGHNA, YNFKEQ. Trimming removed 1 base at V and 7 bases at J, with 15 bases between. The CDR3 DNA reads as TGTGCCAGCAGCCAAGTAAACAGCGGAACTTATACGCAGTATTTT. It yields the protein CASSQVNSGTYTQYF.

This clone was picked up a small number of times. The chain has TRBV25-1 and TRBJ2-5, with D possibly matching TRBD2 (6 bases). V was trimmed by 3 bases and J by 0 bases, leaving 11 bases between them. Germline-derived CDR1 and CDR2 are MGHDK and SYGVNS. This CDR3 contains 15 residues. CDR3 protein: CASSEGGWYQETQYF. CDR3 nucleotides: TGTGCCAGCAGTGAGGGGGGATGGTACCAAGAGACCCAGTACTTC.

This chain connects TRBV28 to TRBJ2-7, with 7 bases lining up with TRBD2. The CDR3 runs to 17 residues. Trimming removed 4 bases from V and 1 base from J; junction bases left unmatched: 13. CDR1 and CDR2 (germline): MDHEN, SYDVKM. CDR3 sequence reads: CASSSRPGGRSSYEQYV. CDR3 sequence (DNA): TGTGCCAGCAGTTCCCGGCCCGGGGGGAGATCTTCCTACGAGCAGTACGTC.

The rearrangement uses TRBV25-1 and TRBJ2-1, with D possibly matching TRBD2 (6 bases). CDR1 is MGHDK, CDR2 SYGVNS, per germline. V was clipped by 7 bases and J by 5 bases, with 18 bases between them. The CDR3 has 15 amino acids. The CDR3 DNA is TGTGCCAGCACAATCGGGAGAACCTTCGACAATGAGCAGTTCTTC. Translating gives CASTIGRTFDNEQFF.

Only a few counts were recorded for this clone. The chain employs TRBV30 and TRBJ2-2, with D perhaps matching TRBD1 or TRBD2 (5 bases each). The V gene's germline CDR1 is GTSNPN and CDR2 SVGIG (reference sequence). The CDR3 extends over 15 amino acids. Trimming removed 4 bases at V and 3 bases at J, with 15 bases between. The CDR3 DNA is TGTGCCTGGAATCAGGGCCTGGGGGACACCGGGGAGCTGTTTTTT. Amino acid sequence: CAWNQGLGDTGELFF.